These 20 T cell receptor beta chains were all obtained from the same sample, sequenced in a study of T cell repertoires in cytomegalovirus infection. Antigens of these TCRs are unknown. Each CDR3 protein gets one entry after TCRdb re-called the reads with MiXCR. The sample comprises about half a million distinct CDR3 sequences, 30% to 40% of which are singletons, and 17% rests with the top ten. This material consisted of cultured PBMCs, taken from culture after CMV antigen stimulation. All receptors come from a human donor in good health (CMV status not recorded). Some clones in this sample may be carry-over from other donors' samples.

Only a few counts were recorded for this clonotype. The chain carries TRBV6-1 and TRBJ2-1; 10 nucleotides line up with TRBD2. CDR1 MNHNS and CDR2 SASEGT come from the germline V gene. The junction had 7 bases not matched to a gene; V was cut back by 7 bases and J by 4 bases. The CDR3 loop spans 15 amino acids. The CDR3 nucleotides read TGTGCCAGCACTCCTGTAGCGGGAGGATACAATGAGCAGTTCTTC. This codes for CASTPVAGGYNEQFF.

DNA for the CDR3: TGTGCCAGCAGACCTGGGACTAGCGGGGCTCCCTACGAGCAGTACTTC. This encodes CASRPGTSGAPYEQYF. The chain links TRBV27 to TRBJ2-7, with 13 bases fitting TRBD2. CDR1 and CDR2 from the germline V gene are MNHEY and SMNVEV (reference sequence). V was pared by 6 bases and J by 2 bases, with 7 bases of the junction left unmatched. The CDR3 totals 16 residues.

CDR3 sequence reads: CASRAGETQYF. Here the CDR3 DNA reads TGTGCCAGCAGGGCGGGGGAGACCCAGTACTTC. The chain is built from TRBV2 and TRBJ2-5, with D possibly matching TRBD2 (6 bases). Per the germline V gene, CDR1 is SNHLY and CDR2 is FYNNEI. The germline V and J ends were trimmed by 6 bases and 5 bases, with 7 bases remaining between them. CDR3 length: 11 amino acids.

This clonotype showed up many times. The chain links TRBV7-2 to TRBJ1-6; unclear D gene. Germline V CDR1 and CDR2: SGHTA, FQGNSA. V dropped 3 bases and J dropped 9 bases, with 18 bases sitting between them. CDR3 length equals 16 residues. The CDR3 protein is CASSFPNSGIGSPLHF. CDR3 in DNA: TGTGCCAGCAGCTTTCCCAACTCGGGAATAGGTTCACCCCTCCACTTT.

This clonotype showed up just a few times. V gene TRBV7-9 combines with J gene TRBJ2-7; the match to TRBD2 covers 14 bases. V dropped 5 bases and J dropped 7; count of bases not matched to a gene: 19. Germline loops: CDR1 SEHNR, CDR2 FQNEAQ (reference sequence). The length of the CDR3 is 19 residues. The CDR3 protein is CASSPTSGRAYGASGEQYF. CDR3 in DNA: TGTGCCAGCAGCCCGACTAGCGGGAGGGCCTATGGTGCTTCGGGGGAGCAGTACTTC.

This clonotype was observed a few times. CDR3 nucleotides: TGCAGTGCCCACTCCGCCGCGTTGGGGGCTGGGGAAAAACTGTTTTTT. Encoded protein: CSAHSAALGAGEKLFF. This chain uses TRBV20-1 with TRBJ1-4, with D perhaps matching TRBD1 (6 bases). Germline CDR1 DFQATT, CDR2 SNEGSKA (reference sequence). The CDR3 length is 16 residues. V lost 6 bases and J lost 8, with 25 bases in between.

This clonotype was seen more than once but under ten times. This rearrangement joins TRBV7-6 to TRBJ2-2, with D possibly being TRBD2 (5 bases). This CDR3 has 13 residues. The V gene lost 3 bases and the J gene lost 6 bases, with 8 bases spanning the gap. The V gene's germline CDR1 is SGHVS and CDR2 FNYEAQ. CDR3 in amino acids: CASSLGVSGELFF. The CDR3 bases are TGTGCCAGCAGCTTGGGAGTGTCCGGGGAGCTGTTTTTT.

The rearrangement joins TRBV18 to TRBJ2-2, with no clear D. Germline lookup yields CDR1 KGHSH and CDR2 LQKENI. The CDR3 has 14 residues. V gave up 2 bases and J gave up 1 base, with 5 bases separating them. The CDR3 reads CASSPVQNTGELFF. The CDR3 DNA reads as TGTGCCAGCTCACCAGTCCAGAACACCGGGGAGCTGTTTTTT.

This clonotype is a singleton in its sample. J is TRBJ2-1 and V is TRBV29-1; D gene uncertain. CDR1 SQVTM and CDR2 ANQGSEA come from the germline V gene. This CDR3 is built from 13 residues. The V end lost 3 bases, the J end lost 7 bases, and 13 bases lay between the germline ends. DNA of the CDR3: TGCAGCGTTGAGACTGCGCTTTGGAATGAGCAGTTCTTC. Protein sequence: CSVETALWNEQFF.

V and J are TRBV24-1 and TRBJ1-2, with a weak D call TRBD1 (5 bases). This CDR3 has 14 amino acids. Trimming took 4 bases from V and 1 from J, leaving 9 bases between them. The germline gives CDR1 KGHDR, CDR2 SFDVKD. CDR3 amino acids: CATSDPDINYGYTF. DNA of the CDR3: TGTGCCACCAGTGACCCGGACATTAACTATGGCTACACCTTC.

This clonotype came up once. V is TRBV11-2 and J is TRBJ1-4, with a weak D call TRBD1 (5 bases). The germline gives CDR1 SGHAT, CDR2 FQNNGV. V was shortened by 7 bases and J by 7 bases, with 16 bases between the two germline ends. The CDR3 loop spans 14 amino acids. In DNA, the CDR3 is TGTGCCAGCACCCAAGGGGTGGTGGGTGAAAAACTGTTTTTT. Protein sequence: CASTQGVVGEKLFF.

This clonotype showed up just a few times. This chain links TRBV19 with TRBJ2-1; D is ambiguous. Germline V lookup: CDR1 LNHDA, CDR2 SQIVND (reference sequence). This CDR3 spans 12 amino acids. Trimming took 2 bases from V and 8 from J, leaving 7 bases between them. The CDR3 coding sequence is TGTGCCAGTAGTATAAAGGATTATGAGCAGTTCTTC. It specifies CASSIKDYEQFF.

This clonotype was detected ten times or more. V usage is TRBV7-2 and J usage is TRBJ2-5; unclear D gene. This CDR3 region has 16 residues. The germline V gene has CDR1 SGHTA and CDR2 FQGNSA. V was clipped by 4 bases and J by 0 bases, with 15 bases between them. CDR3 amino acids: CASSSINEGNQETQYF. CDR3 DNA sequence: TGTGCCAGCAGCTCAATAAACGAAGGAAACCAAGAGACCCAGTACTTC. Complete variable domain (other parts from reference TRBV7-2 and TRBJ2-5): GAGVSQSPSNKVTEKGKDVELRCDPISGHTALYWYRQSLGQGLEFLIYFQGNSAPDKSGLPSDRFSAERTGGSVSTLTIQRTQQEDSAVYLCASSSINEGNQETQYFGPGTRLLVL.

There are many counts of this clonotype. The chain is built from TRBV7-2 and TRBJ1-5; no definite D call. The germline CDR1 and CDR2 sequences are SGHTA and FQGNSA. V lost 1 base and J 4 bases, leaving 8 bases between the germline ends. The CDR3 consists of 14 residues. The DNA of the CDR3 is TGTGCCAGCAGCTTAGGTCTGGGAAATCAGCCCCAGCATTTT. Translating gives CASSLGLGNQPQHF.

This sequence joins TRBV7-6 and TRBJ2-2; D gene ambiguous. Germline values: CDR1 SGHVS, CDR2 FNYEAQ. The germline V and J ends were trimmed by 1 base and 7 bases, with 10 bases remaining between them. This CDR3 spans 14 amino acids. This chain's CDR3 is CASSLVLGIGELFF. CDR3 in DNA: TGTGCCAGCAGCTTAGTTCTGGGGATCGGGGAGCTGTTTTTT.

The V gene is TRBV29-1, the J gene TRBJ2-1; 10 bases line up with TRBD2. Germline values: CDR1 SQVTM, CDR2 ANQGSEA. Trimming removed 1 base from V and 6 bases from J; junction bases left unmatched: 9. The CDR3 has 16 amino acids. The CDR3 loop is CSVEGEAGGPINEQFF. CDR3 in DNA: TGCAGCGTTGAAGGGGAAGCGGGAGGGCCAATCAATGAGCAGTTCTTC.

The DNA of the CDR3 is TGTGCCATCAGTGATACTACCCAGAACAATGAGCAGTTCTTC. Translating it yields CAISDTTQNNEQFF. The rearrangement links TRBV10-3 to TRBJ2-1; D remains unclear. Germline V lookup: CDR1 ENHRY, CDR2 SYGVKD. Trimming left V 3 bases short and J 5 bases short, with 11 bases between. This CDR3 region has 14 residues.

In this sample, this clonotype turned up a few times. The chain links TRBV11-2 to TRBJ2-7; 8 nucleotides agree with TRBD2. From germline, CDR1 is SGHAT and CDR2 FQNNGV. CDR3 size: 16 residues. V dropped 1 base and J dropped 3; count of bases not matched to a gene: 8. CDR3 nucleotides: TGTGCCAGCAGCTTAGTTGACGCCGCGGGGGGCTACGAGCAGTACTTC. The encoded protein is CASSLVDAAGGYEQYF.

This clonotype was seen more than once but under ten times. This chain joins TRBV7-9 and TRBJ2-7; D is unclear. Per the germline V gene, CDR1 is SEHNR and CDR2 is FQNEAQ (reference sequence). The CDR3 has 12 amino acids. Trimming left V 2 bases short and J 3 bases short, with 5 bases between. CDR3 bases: TGTGCCAGCAGCTTATATGGCTACGAGCAGTACTTC. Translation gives CASSLYGYEQYF.

The DNA for the CDR3 is TGCGCCAGCAGCTTATCAGGGGAATTGGATGAGCAGTTCTTC. Amino acid sequence: CASSLSGELDEQFF. V and J are TRBV4-1 and TRBJ2-1, with D tentatively TRBD1 (6 bases). V shed 5 bases and J shed 8 bases, with 16 bases lying between them. This CDR3 is 14 amino acids long. Germline V gene lookup returns CDR1 MGHRA and CDR2 YSYEKL.